The rows below give T cell receptor beta chains drawn from one sample of a study of blood T cell repertoires in COVID-19. Profiling relied on immunoSEQ multiplex PCR, and the TCRdb table lists in-frame clones only, not all of them. Of some 320,000 clones detected, roughly 85% appear once; the ten largest clones hold approximately 7.9%. Sequencing was carried out using peripheral blood. These receptors came from a human donor in a cohort sampled during active COVID-19. The CDR3 runs from the conserved cysteine through the conserved F or W. Fields, in order: clone size, J gene, V gene, D gene, CDR3 protein, CDR3 DNA. The D gene is left open where the match is weak. Expanded clones are given a class, and other clones once, few, many or no size at all.

clone size: NA; J gene: TRBJ2-3; V gene: TRBV15; D gene: NA; CDR3 protein: CATSRGGSTDTQYF; CDR3 DNA: TGTGCCACCAGCAGAGGAGGGAGCACAGATACGCAGTATTTT
clone size: NA; J gene: TRBJ2-7; V gene: TRBV28; D gene: NA; CDR3 protein: CASSSSGNSYEQYF; CDR3 DNA: TGTGCCAGCAGTTCGTCAGGCAACTCCTACGAGCAGTACTTC
clone size: few; J gene: TRBJ1-1; V gene: TRBV25-1; D gene: TRBD1; CDR3 protein: CASSEYDRVGTEAFF; CDR3 DNA: TGTGCCAGCAGTGAATACGACAGGGTCGGCACTGAAGCTTTCTTT
clone size: NA; J gene: TRBJ2-4; V gene: TRBV11-2; D gene: NA; CDR3 protein: CASSSASGNIQYF; CDR3 DNA: TGTGCCAGCAGCTCCGCGTCGGGAAACATTCAGTACTTC
clone size: NA; J gene: TRBJ2-7; V gene: TRBV6-5; D gene: NA; CDR3 protein: CASSRGNYEQYF; CDR3 DNA: TGTGCCAGCTCGAGAGGGAACTACGAGCAGTACTTC
clone size: NA; J gene: TRBJ2-7; V gene: TRBV12-3/TRBV12-4; D gene: NA; CDR3 protein: CASRTGFEQYF; CDR3 DNA: TGTGCCAGCCGAACAGGATTCGAGCAGTACTTC
clone size: few; J gene: TRBJ1-6; V gene: TRBV18; D gene: TRBD1; CDR3 protein: CASSPTGGYNSPLHF; CDR3 DNA: TGTGCCAGCTCACCGACAGGGGGTTATAATTCACCCCTCCACTTT
clone size: NA; J gene: TRBJ2-1; V gene: TRBV27; D gene: TRBD2; CDR3 protein: CASSFGGGVLDEQFF; CDR3 DNA: TGTGCCAGCAGTTTTGGGGGAGGGGTATTAGATGAGCAGTTCTTC
clone size: NA; J gene: TRBJ2-2; V gene: TRBV2; D gene: NA; CDR3 protein: CASSDLTTTGELFF; CDR3 DNA: TGTGCCAGCAGTGACCTTACTACCACCGGGGAGCTGTTTTTT
clone size: NA; J gene: TRBJ1-2; V gene: TRBV6-5; D gene: NA; CDR3 protein: CASSYGEDSNYGYTF; CDR3 DNA: TGTGCCAGCAGTTACGGCGAGGACTCTAACTATGGCTACACCTTC
clone size: NA; J gene: TRBJ2-2; V gene: TRBV7-9; D gene: TRBD1; CDR3 protein: CASSLGGGNTGELFF; CDR3 DNA: TGTGCCAGCAGCTTAGGAGGGGGCAACACCGGGGAGCTGTTTTTT
clone size: NA; J gene: TRBJ2-3; V gene: TRBV27; D gene: TRBD1; CDR3 protein: CASRGGQGTDTQYF; CDR3 DNA: TGTGCCAGTAGGGGGGGACAGGGGACAGATACGCAGTATTTT
clone size: NA; J gene: TRBJ2-3; V gene: TRBV29-1; D gene: NA; CDR3 protein: CSVEIDTDTQYF; CDR3 DNA: TGCAGCGTTGAGATAGACACAGATACGCAGTATTTT
clone size: NA; J gene: TRBJ1-5; V gene: TRBV6-6; D gene: NA; CDR3 protein: CASSYPGGLRQPQHF; CDR3 DNA: TGTGCCAGCAGTTACCCGGGGGGGCTTAGGCAGCCCCAGCATTTT
clone size: NA; J gene: TRBJ2-1; V gene: TRBV29-1; D gene: NA; CDR3 protein: CSVEDRKGLRGNEQFF; CDR3 DNA: TGCAGCGTTGAAGATCGTAAGGGGCTTAGGGGCAATGAGCAGTTCTTC
clone size: NA; J gene: TRBJ1-2; V gene: TRBV14; D gene: NA; CDR3 protein: CASSLTTYGYTF; CDR3 DNA: TGTGCCAGCAGCCTTACAACGTATGGCTACACCTTC
clone size: NA; J gene: TRBJ1-1; V gene: TRBV19; D gene: NA; CDR3 protein: CASIGRQKNTEAFF; CDR3 DNA: TGTGCCAGTATCGGGAGGCAGAAGAACACTGAAGCTTTCTTT
clone size: NA; J gene: TRBJ1-5; V gene: TRBV10-2; D gene: NA; CDR3 protein: CASSLNRNSNQPQHF; CDR3 DNA: TGCGCCAGCAGTCTTAACAGGAATAGCAATCAGCCCCAGCATTTT
clone size: NA; J gene: TRBJ2-2; V gene: TRBV7-9; D gene: NA; CDR3 protein: CASSSGVTGNTGELFF; CDR3 DNA: TGTGCCAGCAGCTCCGGCGTGACAGGGAACACCGGGGAGCTGTTTTTT
clone size: NA; J gene: TRBJ2-5; V gene: TRBV5-1; D gene: NA; CDR3 protein: CASSLVQEDLAQYF; CDR3 DNA: TGCGCCAGCAGCTTGGTGCAAGAGGATCTGGCCCAGTACTTC
clone size: NA; J gene: TRBJ1-4; V gene: TRBV5-4; D gene: NA; CDR3 protein: CASSLPTGENEKLFF; CDR3 DNA: TGTGCCAGCAGCTTGCCCACCGGGGAAAATGAAAAACTGTTTTTT
clone size: few; J gene: TRBJ2-7; V gene: TRBV29-1; D gene: NA; CDR3 protein: CSVGLISYEQYF; CDR3 DNA: TGCAGCGTTGGGCTGATCTCCTACGAGCAGTACTTC
clone size: NA; J gene: TRBJ1-6; V gene: TRBV5-6; D gene: NA; CDR3 protein: CASSSARGNNSPLHF; CDR3 DNA: TGTGCCAGCAGCTCCGCGAGGGGGAATAATTCACCCCTCCACTTT
clone size: few; J gene: TRBJ2-3; V gene: TRBV5-4; D gene: NA; CDR3 protein: CASSLGGSDGDTQYF; CDR3 DNA: TGTGCCAGCAGCTTGGGAGGATCTGACGGAGATACGCAGTATTTT
clone size: NA; J gene: TRBJ2-1; V gene: TRBV5-1; D gene: TRBD2; CDR3 protein: CASSPLAGAMYNEQFF; CDR3 DNA: TGCGCCAGCAGCCCGCTAGCGGGGGCTATGTACAATGAGCAGTTCTTC
clone size: NA; J gene: TRBJ2-3; V gene: TRBV30; D gene: NA; CDR3 protein: CAWSVFGTDTQYF; CDR3 DNA: TGTGCCTGGAGTGTATTCGGGACAGATACGCAGTATTTT
clone size: once; J gene: TRBJ1-4; V gene: TRBV6-5; D gene: TRBD1; CDR3 protein: CASSYGDRGYEKLFF; CDR3 DNA: TGTGCCAGCAGTTACGGGGACAGGGGGTATGAAAAACTGTTTTTT
clone size: NA; J gene: TRBJ2-1; V gene: TRBV7-3; D gene: NA; CDR3 protein: CASSLTLNNEQFF; CDR3 DNA: TGTGCCAGCAGCTTAACCCTAAACAATGAGCAGTTCTTC
clone size: NA; J gene: TRBJ2-3; V gene: TRBV27; D gene: TRBD2; CDR3 protein: CASRLAGGTDTQYF; CDR3 DNA: TGTGCCAGCAGACTAGCGGGGGGCACAGATACGCAGTATTTT
clone size: NA; J gene: TRBJ2-7; V gene: TRBV7-9; D gene: NA; CDR3 protein: CASSPPNRESSYEQYF; CDR3 DNA: TGTGCCAGCAGCCCCCCGAACAGGGAGAGCTCCTACGAGCAGTACTTC
clone size: NA; J gene: TRBJ2-7; V gene: TRBV25-1; D gene: NA; CDR3 protein: CASSDGASYEQYF; CDR3 DNA: TGTGCCAGCAGTGATGGGGCCAGCTACGAGCAGTACTTC
clone size: NA; J gene: TRBJ1-1; V gene: TRBV10-1; D gene: NA; CDR3 protein: CASSSQPMNTEAFF; CDR3 DNA: TGCGCCAGCAGTTCACAGCCGATGAACACTGAAGCTTTCTTT
clone size: NA; J gene: TRBJ1-3; V gene: TRBV3-1/TRBV3-2; D gene: NA; CDR3 protein: CASRSSGNTIYF; CDR3 DNA: TGTGCCAGCAGGTCTTCTGGAAACACCATATATTTT
clone size: NA; J gene: TRBJ1-2; V gene: TRBV6-5; D gene: NA; CDR3 protein: CASRPGGRDGYTF; CDR3 DNA: TGTGCCAGCAGACCCGGGGGGAGAGATGGCTACACCTTC
clone size: NA; J gene: TRBJ1-6; V gene: TRBV5-1; D gene: NA; CDR3 protein: CASSLTEGESPLHF; CDR3 DNA: TGCGCCAGCAGCTTAACCGAGGGGGAATCACCCCTCCACTTT
clone size: NA; J gene: TRBJ2-7; V gene: TRBV12-5; D gene: NA; CDR3 protein: CASGLVLGQGSTEQYF; CDR3 DNA: TGTGCTAGTGGTTTGGTACTTGGGCAGGGGTCTACCGAGCAGTACTTC
clone size: NA; J gene: TRBJ2-1; V gene: TRBV12-3/TRBV12-4; D gene: NA; CDR3 protein: CANAIGVQQFF; CDR3 DNA: TGTGCCAACGCTATCGGGGTTCAGCAGTTCTTC
clone size: NA; J gene: TRBJ2-7; V gene: TRBV13; D gene: TRBD1; CDR3 protein: CASSFPGQGKYEQYF; CDR3 DNA: TGTGCCAGCAGCTTCCCGGGACAGGGGAAATACGAGCAGTACTTC
clone size: few; J gene: TRBJ1-2; V gene: TRBV3-1/TRBV3-2; D gene: TRBD1; CDR3 protein: CASSPGTVWSYTF; CDR3 DNA: TGTGCCAGCAGCCCCGGGACAGTGTGGAGCTACACCTTC
clone size: NA; J gene: TRBJ2-2; V gene: TRBV6-6; D gene: TRBD1; CDR3 protein: CASSYRQGTGELFF; CDR3 DNA: TGTGCCAGCAGCTACCGACAGGGCACCGGGGAGCTGTTTTTT
clone size: NA; J gene: TRBJ2-2; V gene: TRBV27; D gene: TRBD2; CDR3 protein: CASSFLRGTNTGELFF; CDR3 DNA: TGTGCCAGCAGTTTTTTGCGGGGGACGAACACCGGGGAGCTGTTTTTT
clone size: many; J gene: TRBJ1-4; V gene: TRBV14; D gene: NA; CDR3 protein: CASRRGSGNEKLFF; CDR3 DNA: TGTGCCAGCCGAAGAGGCAGCGGAAATGAAAAACTGTTTTTT
clone size: NA; J gene: TRBJ1-2; V gene: TRBV29-1; D gene: NA; CDR3 protein: CSVDGGERSYGYTF; CDR3 DNA: TGCAGCGTTGACGGGGGAGAAAGATCCTATGGCTACACCTTC
clone size: NA; J gene: TRBJ1-5; V gene: TRBV30; D gene: NA; CDR3 protein: CAWSVGSNQPQHF; CDR3 DNA: TGTGCCTGGAGTGTTGGCAGCAATCAGCCCCAGCATTTT